This TCR beta chain appears in the sequencing data of a study of OX40 agonist ivuxolimab in advanced cancers. This clone has a single count. What it binds is not known. Using immunoSEQ multiplex PCR, the repertoire was profiled, and TCRdb retains in-frame clones only, with some absent. The repertoire holds about 75,000 clones, more than 85% seen once, with roughly 8.6% in the top ten. The timepoints at which blood was sampled were baseline, cycle 4 day 1, and cycle 7 day 1. Study-wide results and limits: Relative to CD4+ cells, CD8+ T cells on average had more expanded clones.

The CDR3 loop spans 13 amino acids. In germline, CDR1 is SGHRS, CDR2 YFSETQ. The V segment lost 4 bases and the J segment 2 bases; nucleotides outside the gene matches: 3. The sample consisted of CD4+ or CD8+ T cells sorted from blood, taken in a trial of the OX40 agonist ivuxolimab. V and J are TRBV5-1 and TRBJ2-7, with 7 bases that match TRBD1. This sequence was found in an adult with an advanced solid tumor such as melanoma, head and neck, liver or kidney cancer. CDR3 DNA: TGCGCCAGCAGCATCGGACAGGCCTACGAGCAGTACTTC. Translating it yields CASSIGQAYEQYF.